The TCR beta chain under discussion was sequenced for a study of memory CD4+ T cells and cytomegalovirus serostatus. Overall study: This sample comes from healthy Belgian adults, fewer than 10 CMV seropositive, 24 seronegative.

In the original analysis: Out-of-frame sequences were removed, leaving 2 million to 2.5 million distinct TCRbeta sequences. Sequencing was performed with immunoSEQ multiplex PCR; in TCRdb, only in-frame clones are kept and a portion is missing. The V and J calls and clone size were taken over from that table, and D and trimming were inferred from the DNA. The repertoire holds approximately 46,000 clones, with roughly 73% as singletons. Whole-study findings and limits: Of 150 to 200 reported CMV TCRbeta sequences, just over 65 were found in memory CD4+ repertoires.

This CDR3 is 15 amino acids long. Germline V gives CDR1 MNHEY, CDR2 SVGAGI. V was trimmed by 0 bases and J by 5 bases, leaving 13 bases between them. About this clone: Its antigen is as yet unknown.

The sort gate was single viable CD3+CD4+CD8-CD45RO+ cells for memory CD4+ T cells. Serostatus was set by detecting CMV pp150, pp28, p38, p52 IgG. The sequencing sample was made of memory CD4+ T cells from blood. This chain joins TRBV6-5 and TRBJ1-1, with TRBD1 as a possible D gene (5 bases). The TCR sequence derives from an adult in good health and CMV-seronegative. CDR3 nucleotides: TGTGCCAGCAGTTACTCTCGACGGGGCCTAACTGAAGCTTTCTTT. This sequence encodes CASSYSRRGLTEAFF.